The sequence of this T cell receptor beta chain was determined in a study of PD-1 blockade in mismatch repair-deficient tumors (dated by TCRdb to 2015 to 2018). Concerning the study at large: The trial enrolled 86 consecutive patients with some twelve mismatch repair-deficient cancer types between 2013 and late 2016, all previously treated and progressing. Tumor-associated T cell clones were tracked in the peripheral blood of patients responding to PD-1 blockade by deep sequencing of TCR CDR3 regions. Paper-wide results and their limitations: After pembrolizumab, tumor-resident clones, which were often undetectable in blood before treatment, expanded rapidly and then contracted, generally ahead of radiologic responses.

Libraries came from the immunoSEQ multiplex PCR assay. Entries here come from immuneACCESS through TCRdb and include only in-frame sequences with V and J called. Some clones fail to appear in such tables; in the studies checked, an unresolved V gene covers under half of the shortfall, and the cause of the remainder is unknown. Present in this sample are 70,000 to 90,000 clones, approximately 81% of which were seen just once. The ten largest clones take up roughly 5.5% of the sample. In the germline V gene, CDR1 corresponds to MRHNA and CDR2 to SNTAGT. Trimming takes 3 bases from V and 4 bases from J, and the germline ends sit 10 bases apart. Spanning cysteine to phenylalanine, the CDR3 consists of 14 amino acids. Just CDR3 DNA is preserved here, 42 bases in frame from base 1. For every enrolled patient, mismatch repair deficiency was confirmed by either polymerase chain reaction or immunohistochemistry. TCR sequencing was performed for a few patients who responded to pembrolizumab therapy. Pembrolizumab PD-1 blockade was prospectively tested in advanced mismatch repair-deficient cancers, regardless of tissue of origin, in the phase II trial. Peripheral blood T cell samples were gathered serially, both before PD-1 blockade started and at multiple time points afterward. Blood sampling times were reported as weeks after the first pembrolizumab dose.

A word on this clone: The antigen it binds to is not known. Base qualities are not recorded, but no much larger clone differs from it by a single base.

Sample: peripheral blood, taken 44 weeks after starting pembrolizumab. The TCR comes from an adult with mismatch repair-deficient cancer. The chain couples TRBV6-4 to TRBJ1-5; no D segment can be confidently identified. The CDR3 protein is CASSEDGLNQPQHF. Here is the DNA: TGTGCCAGCAGTGAGGACGGCCTAAATCAGCCCCAGCATTTT.